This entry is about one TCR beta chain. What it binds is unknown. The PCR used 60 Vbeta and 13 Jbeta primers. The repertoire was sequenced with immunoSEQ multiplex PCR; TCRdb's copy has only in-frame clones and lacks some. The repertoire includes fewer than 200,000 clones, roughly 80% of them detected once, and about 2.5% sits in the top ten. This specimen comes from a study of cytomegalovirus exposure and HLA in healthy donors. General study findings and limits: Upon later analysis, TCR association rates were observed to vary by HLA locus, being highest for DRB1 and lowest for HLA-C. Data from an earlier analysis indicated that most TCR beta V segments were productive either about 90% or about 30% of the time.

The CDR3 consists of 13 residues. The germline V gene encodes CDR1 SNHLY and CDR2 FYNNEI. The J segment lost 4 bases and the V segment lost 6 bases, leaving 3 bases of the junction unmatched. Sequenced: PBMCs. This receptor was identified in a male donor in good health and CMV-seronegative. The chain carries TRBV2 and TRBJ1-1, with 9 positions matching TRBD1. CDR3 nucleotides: TGTGCCAGCAGGGGGACAGGGACCACTGAAGCTTTCTTT. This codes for CASRGTGTTEAFF.